A single sample gave rise to the 24 T cell receptor beta chains below, sequenced in a study of T cells in Graves' hyperthyroidism and ophthalmopathy. What was amplified from RNA transcripts were TCR beta CDR3 regions. Using the HTBI primer set, a first-round RT-PCR was run on the TCR CDR3. TCRdb re-analysed the multiplex PCR reads in MiXCR, keeping a single row per CDR3 protein. This sample has 550,000 to 600,000 distinct CDR3 sequences, with about a sixth found just once. The sequenced sample was blood. Receptors originate from a woman aged 18 to 35 with Graves' hyperthyroidism.

The sample holds a few counts of this clonotype. CDR3 amino acids: CATSRGGTAAQGYTF. As DNA, the CDR3 is TGTGCCACCAGCAGAGGCGGGACAGCCGCTCAAGGCTACACCTTC. The chain has TRBV15 and TRBJ1-2, with TRBD1 matching over 7 bases. CDR1 LNHNV and CDR2 YYDKDF come from the germline V gene (reference sequence). J lost 8 bases, V lost 1 base, and 10 bases had no gene match. The CDR3 covers 15 residues.

V usage is TRBV27 and J usage is TRBJ1-5; D unresolved. There are 16 residues in the CDR3. Germline V gene sequence: CDR1 MNHEY, CDR2 SMNVEV (reference sequence). V was trimmed by 3 bases and J by 3 bases, leaving 15 bases between them. CDR3 loop: CASSFAADAANQPQHF. For the CDR3, the DNA is TGTGCCAGCAGTTTCGCGGCAGACGCCGCCAATCAGCCCCAGCATTTT.

This clonotype came up a few times. V is TRBV9 and J is TRBJ2-5; 8 nucleotides line up with TRBD2. The V gene end was trimmed by 3 bases and the J gene end by 2 bases; junction bases not matched to a gene: 3. Germline loops: CDR1 SGDLS, CDR2 YYNGEE. The CDR3 totals 14 residues. CDR3 residues: CASSGERGQETQYF. The CDR3 DNA is TGTGCCAGCAGCGGAGAGCGGGGGCAAGAGACCCAGTACTTC. Together with reference TRBV9 and TRBJ2-5, the CDR3 gives the full variable domain: DSGVTQTPKHLITATGQRVTLRCSPRSGDLSVYWYQQSLDQGLQFLIQYYNGEERAKGNILERFSAQQFPDLHSELNLSSLELGDSALYFCASSGERGQETQYFGPGTRLLVL.

This clonotype was picked up one time. The gene calls are TRBV4-2 and TRBJ2-2; no clear D. The CDR3 is 15 amino acids. The V end lost 0 bases, the J end lost 1 base, and 6 bases lay between the germline ends. Germline lookup yields CDR1 LGHNA and CDR2 YNFKEQ. The CDR3: CASSQEGRNTGELFF. The CDR3 bases are TGTGCCAGCAGCCAAGAAGGGCGGAACACCGGGGAGCTGTTTTTT.

This clonotype showed up many times. The chain is built from TRBV20-1 and TRBJ2-3; 8 bases are shared with TRBD2. Per the germline V gene, CDR1 is DFQATT and CDR2 is SNEGSKA (reference sequence). The V and J ends lost 0 bases and 0 bases, in that order; junction bases with no gene match: 8. The length of the CDR3 is 17 residues. The CDR3 protein is CSARDHSGVSSTDTQYF. DNA for the CDR3: TGCAGTGCTAGAGATCATAGCGGGGTTTCTAGCACAGATACGCAGTATTTT.

This clonotype was observed many times. This chain joins TRBV6-2 or TRBV6-3 and TRBJ1-2; 8 bases align to TRBD1. J lost 8 bases, V lost 2 bases, and 13 bases had no gene match. Germline assignment: CDR1 MNHEY and CDR2 SVGEGT. This CDR3 is built from 16 residues. This chain's CDR3 is CASSYLRPGGQEGYTF. As DNA, the CDR3 is TGTGCCAGCAGTTACCTCCGGCCAGGGGGCCAAGAGGGCTACACCTTC.

This clonotype was counted a few times. The chain joins TRBV20-1 to TRBJ2-3; maybe TRBD2 (6 bases). The V and J ends lost 6 bases and 3 bases respectively, with 16 bases between them. CDR1 and CDR2 (germline): DFQATT, SNEGSKA (reference sequence). This CDR3 comprises 14 residues. The CDR3 nucleotides read TGCAGTGCGCCCTCTGCGGGGCATACAGATACGCAGTATTTT. It yields the protein CSAPSAGHTDTQYF.

This clonotype was detected many times. The chain carries TRBV12-3 or TRBV12-4 and TRBJ1-5; 10 nucleotides align to TRBD1. V was clipped by 1 base and J by 6 bases; unmatched bases: 6. The CDR3 is 16 amino acids. In DNA, the CDR3 is TGTGCCAGCAGTTTAGGGGACAGGGGTCGGGCTCAGCCCCAGCATTTT. The encoded protein is CASSLGDRGRAQPQHF.

The chain uses TRBV15 and TRBJ2-1; tentative D call: TRBD2 (6 bases). Trimming cost V 0 bases and J 4 bases, with 16 bases left between them. The CDR3 length is 17 residues. Germline V gives CDR1 LNHNV, CDR2 YYDKDF (reference sequence). The chain's CDR3 is CATSRDLSIGGYNEQFF. For the CDR3, the DNA is TGTGCCACCAGCAGAGATTTGTCTATCGGAGGGTACAATGAGCAGTTCTTC.

Comment on this clonotype: This may be a read error, as it is one base from a much larger clone. This chain uses TRBV6-2 or TRBV6-3 with TRBJ2-7, with 7 bases lining up with TRBD2. Germline V gene sequence: CDR1 MNHEY, CDR2 SVGEGT. The CDR3 has 14 amino acids. The V and J ends lost 6 bases and 3 bases, in that order; junction bases with no gene match: 8. CDR3 nucleotide sequence: TGTGCCAGCAGAACCGGACTAGTGGACTACGAGCAGTACTTC. Its protein is CASRTGLVDYEQYF.

In its sample, this clonotype was seen a few times. The chain has TRBV30 and TRBJ1-5; D gene ambiguous. The CDR3 is 14 residues long. The V end lost 2 bases, the J end lost 3 bases, and 11 bases lay between the germline ends. Per the germline V gene, CDR1 is GTSNPN and CDR2 is SVGIG (reference sequence). The CDR3 loop reads CAWSMELLNQPQHF. Here the CDR3 DNA reads TGTGCCTGGAGTATGGAATTGCTCAATCAGCCCCAGCATTTT.

The gene calls are TRBV27 and TRBJ2-1; 8 bases map to TRBD2. Judging by the DNA end, TRBJ2-7 fits better; the J call may be wrong. This CDR3 is 17 amino acids long. Germline lookup yields CDR1 MNHEY and CDR2 SMNVEV (reference sequence). The CDR3 loop reads CASSSLSGGSSYNEQYF. The CDR3 region has the DNA TGTGCCAGCAGTTCGCTCAGCGGGGGAAGTTCCTACAATGAGCAGTACTTC.

This clonotype appeared many times. The rearrangement links TRBV7-2 to TRBJ2-7; D is perhaps TRBD2 (6 bases). The CDR3 is 15 amino acids. CDR1 and CDR2 (germline): SGHTA, FQGNSA. The V gene lost 1 base and the J gene lost 2 bases, with 12 bases spanning the gap. CDR3 amino acids: CASSLGGGVAYEQYF. CDR3 DNA: TGTGCCAGCAGCTTAGGAGGCGGGGTTGCCTACGAGCAGTACTTC.

This clonotype came up a few times. It may be a read error: a sequence one base away is much more abundant. The chain combines TRBV2 with TRBJ1-4; D is undetermined. The V gene's germline CDR1 is SNHLY and CDR2 FYNNEI. The CDR3 has 14 amino acids. The DNA of the CDR3 is TGTACCAGCAGTGTTAACCAAGAGGTGGAAAAACTGTTTTTT. Protein sequence: CTSSVNQEVEKLFF.

A few counts support this clonotype. The chain joins TRBV7-8 to TRBJ1-3; D remains unclear. CDR3 size: 16 residues. V shed 2 bases and J shed 0 bases, with 11 bases lying between them. The germline gives CDR1 SGHVS, CDR2 FQNEAQ. Here the CDR3 reads CASSLNRAFSGNTIYF. In DNA, the CDR3 is TGTGCCAGCAGCTTAAATCGGGCGTTCTCTGGAAACACCATATATTTT.

This clonotype was found a few times. The rearrangement joins TRBV19 to TRBJ2-1; D not certain. Germline V gives CDR1 LNHDA, CDR2 SQIVND (reference sequence). The V end was cut by 1 base, the J end by 1 base, with 14 bases between. The CDR3 is 17 amino acids. CDR3 sequence reads: CASSIVSRQGSYNEQFF. The CDR3 region has the DNA TGTGCCAGTAGTATAGTGAGCAGGCAAGGGTCCTACAATGAGCAGTTCTTC.

This clonotype showed up many times. The V gene is TRBV7-8, the J gene TRBJ2-1; tentatively, D is TRBD2 (6 bases). V was trimmed by 3 bases and J by 1 base, leaving 10 bases between them. The CDR3 loop spans 15 amino acids. Germline V gene sequence: CDR1 SGHVS, CDR2 FQNEAQ. In DNA form, the CDR3 reads TGTGCCAGCAGCTTCCCTCGGGGGTCCTACAATGAGCAGTTCTTC. Amino acid sequence: CASSFPRGSYNEQFF.

This clonotype was seen many times. This chain links TRBV7-8 with TRBJ2-7; possibly TRBD1 for D (5 bases). Per germline, CDR1 SGHVS and CDR2 FQNEAQ. V lost 5 bases, J lost 1 base, and 15 bases lay in between. The CDR3 consists of 15 residues. CDR3 sequence reads: CASSPPGKKSYEQYF. The CDR3 DNA follows: TGTGCCAGCAGCCCCCCAGGGAAAAAGTCCTACGAGCAGTACTTC.

This clonotype was seen only a few times. The chain carries TRBV13 and TRBJ1-1; D possibly corresponds to TRBD1 (5 bases). The CDR3 is 17 amino acids. CDR1 is PRHDT and CDR2 is FYEKMQ in the germline V gene (reference sequence). Trimming shortened V by 3 bases and J by 1 base, and 18 bases separated the two germline ends. The CDR3 DNA sequence: TGTGCCAGCAGCTTCCATACTAAGATACAGGAGAACACTGAAGCTTTCTTT. It translates to CASSFHTKIQENTEAFF.

This clonotype has more than one count but fewer than ten. The chain recombines TRBV18 with TRBJ1-2, with 9 bases fitting TRBD1. Germline CDR1 reads KGHSH; CDR2 reads LQKENI. The CDR3 runs 17 residues. J gave up 4 bases and V 4 bases, and 13 bases lay outside the gene matches. DNA for the CDR3: TGTGCCAGCTCACAGCAAGTAACAGGGGGCAGCGGCTATGGCTACACCTTC. Protein sequence: CASSQQVTGGSGYGYTF.

This clonotype has more than one count but fewer than ten. The chain uses TRBV6-2 or TRBV6-3 and TRBJ1-2, with TRBD1 matching 7 bases. The V gene end was trimmed by 7 bases and the J gene end by 2 bases; junction bases not matched to a gene: 7. CDR1 and CDR2 from the germline V gene are MNHEY and SVGEGT. CDR3 size: 14 residues. CDR3 sequence: CASNPTGTNYGYTF. The CDR3 nucleotides are TGTGCCAGCAACCCGACAGGGACCAACTATGGCTACACCTTC.

This clonotype turned up a few times. The chain employs TRBV6-1 and TRBJ2-3, with D possibly TRBD2 on 5 matching bases. The CDR3 totals 14 residues. CDR1 is MNHNS, CDR2 SASEGT, per germline. Trimming pared 4 bases from V and 10 bases from J, leaving 18 bases between. The CDR3 coding sequence is TGTGCCAGCAGTGGCCTCGGGATGAGCTCTCCGCAGTATTTT. Amino acid sequence: CASSGLGMSSPQYF.

This clonotype has at least ten counts. The CDR3 is CASSPGLAGDGDTQYF. As DNA, the CDR3 is TGCGCCAGCAGCCCGGGACTAGCGGGAGATGGAGATACGCAGTATTTT. This chain joins TRBV5-1 and TRBJ2-3; 14 bases agree with TRBD2. V lost 4 bases and J lost 5; bases outside the gene matches: 6. The V gene's germline CDR1 is SGHRS and CDR2 YFSETQ. The CDR3 is 16 residues long.

This clonotype was found a few times. The chain recombines TRBV10-1 with TRBJ2-3; TRBD1 might be the D (6 bases). Germline CDR1 WNHNN, CDR2 SYGVQD (reference sequence). With 3 bases removed from V and 9 bases from J, the gap between germline ends came to 13 bases. The CDR3 consists of 13 residues. DNA of the CDR3: TGCGCCAGCAGTGAAGGGGGTCCCGGGACGCAGTATTTT. This encodes CASSEGGPGTQYF.